This T cell receptor beta chain comes out of a study of OX40 agonist ivuxolimab in advanced cancers. At the level of the study: Treatment of patients was with ivuxolimab, an agonistic anti-OX40 (CD134) antibody. Prior checkpoint blockade (anti-PD-1, anti-PD-L1 or anti-CTLA-4) was permitted; 40% had it.

Clones were read by immunoSEQ multiplex PCR, and TCRdb kept only the in-frame ones, dropping some. Of about 42,000 clones listed, 82% were seen once; the top ten hold roughly 24%. V shed 3 bases, J shed 10 bases, and the junction held 5 bases outside the gene matches. CDR3 length: 15 residues. The germline gives CDR1 MNHEY, CDR2 SMNVEV (reference sequence). The study, taken as a whole, reports: In the 0.1 to 3.0 mg/kg range, CD4+ and CD8+ blood T cells had expanded clonally by week 6.

On this clone itself: Its specificity is not known.

This specimen was CD4+ or CD8+ T cells sorted from blood, taken in a trial of the OX40 agonist ivuxolimab. The clonotype was recovered from an adult with an advanced solid tumor such as melanoma, head and neck, liver or kidney cancer. V usage is TRBV27 and J usage is TRBJ2-1, with 14 bases identical to TRBD2. CDR3 protein: CASSFGLAGGKEQFF. The CDR3 nucleotides are TGTGCCAGCAGTTTCGGACTAGCGGGAGGAAAGGAGCAGTTCTTC.